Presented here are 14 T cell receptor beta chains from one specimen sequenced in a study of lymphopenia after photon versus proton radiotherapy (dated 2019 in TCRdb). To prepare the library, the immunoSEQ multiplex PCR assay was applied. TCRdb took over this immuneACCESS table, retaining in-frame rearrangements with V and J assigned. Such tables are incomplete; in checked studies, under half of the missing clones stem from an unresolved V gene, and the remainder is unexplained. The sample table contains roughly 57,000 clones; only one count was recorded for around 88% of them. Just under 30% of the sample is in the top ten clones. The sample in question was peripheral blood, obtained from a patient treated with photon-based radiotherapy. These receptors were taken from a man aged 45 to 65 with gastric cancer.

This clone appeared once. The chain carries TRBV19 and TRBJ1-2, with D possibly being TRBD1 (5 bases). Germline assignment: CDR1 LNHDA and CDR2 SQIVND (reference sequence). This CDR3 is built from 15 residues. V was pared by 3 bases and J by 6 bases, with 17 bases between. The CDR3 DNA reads TGTGCCAGTAGTATCCCAGGGCCCCCTGGGAATGGCTACACCTTC. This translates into CASSIPGPPGNGYTF.

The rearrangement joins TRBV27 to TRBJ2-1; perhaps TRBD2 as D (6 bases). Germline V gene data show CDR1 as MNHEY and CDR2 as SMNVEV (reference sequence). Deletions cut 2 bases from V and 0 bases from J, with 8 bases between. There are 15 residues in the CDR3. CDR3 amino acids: CASSLGRSSYNEQFF. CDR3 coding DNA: TGTGCCAGCAGTTTAGGGAGGAGCTCCTACAATGAGCAGTTCTTC.

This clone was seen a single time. The CDR3 DNA reads TGTGCCATCAGCCCAGCCAGTATGAACACTGAAGCTTTCTTT. Translating it yields CAISPASMNTEAFF. This chain links TRBV10-3 with TRBJ1-1; no clear D. This CDR3 spans 14 amino acids. Germline V gene lookup returns CDR1 ENHRY and CDR2 SYGVKD. V lost 6 bases to trimming and J lost 0 bases, with 11 bases between them.

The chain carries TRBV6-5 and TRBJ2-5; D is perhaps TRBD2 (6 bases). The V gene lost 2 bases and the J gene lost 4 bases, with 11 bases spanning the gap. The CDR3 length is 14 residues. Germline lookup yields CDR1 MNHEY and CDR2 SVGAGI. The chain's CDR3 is CASSYVGGGETQYF. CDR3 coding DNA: TGTGCCAGCAGTTACGTGGGAGGCGGAGAGACCCAGTACTTC.

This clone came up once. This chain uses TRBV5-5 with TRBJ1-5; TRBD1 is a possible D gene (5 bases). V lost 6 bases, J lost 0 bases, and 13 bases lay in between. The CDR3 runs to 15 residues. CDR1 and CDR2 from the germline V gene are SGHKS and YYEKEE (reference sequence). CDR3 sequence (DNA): TGTGCCAGCACACGAAGACAGTATAGCAATCAGCCCCAGCATTTT. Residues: CASTRRQYSNQPQHF.

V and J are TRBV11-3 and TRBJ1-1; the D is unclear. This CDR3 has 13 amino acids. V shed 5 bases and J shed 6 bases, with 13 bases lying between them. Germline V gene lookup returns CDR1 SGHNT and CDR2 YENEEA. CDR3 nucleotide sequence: TGTGCCAGCAGCCTCGGGCCGACATCTGAAGCTTTCTTT. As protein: CASSLGPTSEAFF.

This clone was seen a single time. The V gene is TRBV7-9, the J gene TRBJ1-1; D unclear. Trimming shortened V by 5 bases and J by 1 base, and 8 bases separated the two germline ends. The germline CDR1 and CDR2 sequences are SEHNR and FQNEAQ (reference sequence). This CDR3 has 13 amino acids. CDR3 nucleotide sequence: TGTGCCAGCAGCCCTGACTGGAACACTGAAGCTTTCTTT. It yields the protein CASSPDWNTEAFF.

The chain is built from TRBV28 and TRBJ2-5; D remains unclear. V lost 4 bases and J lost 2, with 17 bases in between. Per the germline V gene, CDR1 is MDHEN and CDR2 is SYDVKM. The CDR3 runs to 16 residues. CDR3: CASSSTRRSEQETQYF. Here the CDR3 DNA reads TGTGCCAGCAGTTCAACCCGTCGTTCAGAACAAGAGACCCAGTACTTC.

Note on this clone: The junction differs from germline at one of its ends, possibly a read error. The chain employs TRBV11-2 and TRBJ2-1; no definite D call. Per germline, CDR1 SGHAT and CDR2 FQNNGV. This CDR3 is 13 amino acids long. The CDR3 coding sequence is TGCGCCAGCAGTCGGACGGTTCGGAGTGAGCAGTTCTTC. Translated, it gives CASSRTVRSEQFF.

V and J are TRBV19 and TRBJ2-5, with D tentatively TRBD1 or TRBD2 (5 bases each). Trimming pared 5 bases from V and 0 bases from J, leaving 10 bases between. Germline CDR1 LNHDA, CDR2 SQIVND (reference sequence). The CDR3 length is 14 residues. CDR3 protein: CASSSGTDQETQYF. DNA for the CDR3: TGTGCCAGTAGTTCCGGGACGGACCAAGAGACCCAGTACTTC.

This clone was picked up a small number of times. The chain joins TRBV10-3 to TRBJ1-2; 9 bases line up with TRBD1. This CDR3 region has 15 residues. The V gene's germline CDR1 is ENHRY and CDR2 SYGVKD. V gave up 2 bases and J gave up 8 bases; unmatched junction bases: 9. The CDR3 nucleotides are TGTGCCATCAGTGAGGCTGGGACAGGGATCCTGGGCTACACCTTC. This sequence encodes CAISEAGTGILGYTF.

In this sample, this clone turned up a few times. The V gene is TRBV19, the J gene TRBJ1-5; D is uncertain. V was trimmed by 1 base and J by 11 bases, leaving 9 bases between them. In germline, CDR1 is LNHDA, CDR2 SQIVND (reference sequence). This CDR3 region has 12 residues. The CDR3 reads CASSIVLGTQHF. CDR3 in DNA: TGTGCCAGTAGTATAGTATTAGGGACCCAGCATTTT.

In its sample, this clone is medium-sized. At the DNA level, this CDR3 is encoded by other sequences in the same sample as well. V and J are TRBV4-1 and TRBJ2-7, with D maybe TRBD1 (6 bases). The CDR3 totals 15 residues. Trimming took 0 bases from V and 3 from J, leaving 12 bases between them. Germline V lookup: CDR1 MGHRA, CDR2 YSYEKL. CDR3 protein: CASSQDSRGGYEQYF. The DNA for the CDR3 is TGCGCCAGCAGCCAAGATAGTAGAGGGGGCTACGAGCAGTACTTC.

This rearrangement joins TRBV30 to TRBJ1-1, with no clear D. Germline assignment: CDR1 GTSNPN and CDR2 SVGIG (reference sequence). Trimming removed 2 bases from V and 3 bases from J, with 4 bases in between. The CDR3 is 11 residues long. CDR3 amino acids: CAWSTYTEAFF. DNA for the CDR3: TGTGCCTGGAGTACTTACACTGAAGCTTTCTTT.